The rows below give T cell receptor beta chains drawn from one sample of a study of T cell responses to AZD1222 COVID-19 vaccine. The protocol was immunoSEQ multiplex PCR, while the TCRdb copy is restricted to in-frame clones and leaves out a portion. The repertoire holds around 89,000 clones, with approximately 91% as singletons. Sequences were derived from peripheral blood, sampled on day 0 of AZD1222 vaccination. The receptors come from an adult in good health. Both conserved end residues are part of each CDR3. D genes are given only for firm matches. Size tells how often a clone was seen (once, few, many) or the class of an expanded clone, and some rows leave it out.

CSVDTGRGVYGYTF	TGCAGCGTCGATACCGGACGGGGAGTATATGGCTACACCTTC	.	.	TRBJ1-2	TRBV29-1
CASSTRQFRNEKLFF	TGTGCCAGCTCGACTCGGCAGTTCAGGAATGAAAAACTGTTTTTT	.	.	TRBJ1-4	TRBV18
CASSSGRRSGNTEAFF	TGTGCCAGCAGTTCTGGGCGGAGGTCAGGGAACACTGAAGCTTTCTTT	.	.	TRBJ1-1	TRBV25-1
CASTGTAVSGNTIYF	TGTGCCAGCACGGGGACGGCAGTCTCTGGAAACACCATATATTTT	.	.	TRBJ1-3	TRBV18
CASSLNNPSGSSYNSPLHF	TGTGCCAGCTCACTAAACAACCCCAGCGGCAGCTCCTATAATTCACCCCTCCACTTT	.	.	TRBJ1-6	TRBV18
CASRETSSSYNEQFF	TGTGCCAGCAGAGAGACTTCCAGCTCCTACAATGAGCAGTTCTTC	.	.	TRBJ2-1	TRBV6-4
CASGRDGASAYEQYF	TGTGCCAGCGGACGGGACGGCGCCTCGGCCTACGAGCAGTACTTC	.	.	TRBJ2-7	TRBV6-5
CASSYSTGVTEAFF	TGTGCCAGCAGTTACTCGACGGGGGTCACTGAAGCTTTCTTT	.	.	TRBJ1-1	TRBV6-5
CATAQIGDTGELFF	TGTGCCACCGCTCAAATCGGGGACACCGGGGAGCTGTTTTTT	.	.	TRBJ2-2	TRBV19
CASSQGLNQPQHF	TGTGCCAGCAGCCAAGGCCTCAATCAGCCCCAGCATTTT	.	.	TRBJ1-5	TRBV3-1/TRBV3-2
CASSYSPPGELFF	TGTGCCAGCAGTTACTCGCCCCCCGGGGAGCTGTTTTTT	.	once	TRBJ2-2	TRBV6-2/TRBV6-3
CASSHGTQVADEQFF	TGTGCCAGCAGCCATGGGACCCAAGTCGCGGATGAGCAGTTCTTC	.	.	TRBJ2-1	TRBV3-1/TRBV3-2
CASSFGRNYGYTF	TGTGCCAGCAGCTTCGGACGGAACTATGGCTACACCTTC	.	.	TRBJ1-2	TRBV12-3/TRBV12-4
CASSSRNQGYLAEAFF	TGTGCCAGTAGTTCCAGAAACCAGGGATATTTAGCTGAAGCTTTCTTT	.	.	TRBJ1-1	TRBV19
CASSSLPGQGTYEQYF	TGTGCCAGCAGCTCCCTCCCGGGACAGGGGACCTACGAGCAGTACTTC	TRBD1	.	TRBJ2-7	TRBV7-6
CASRGRVTYEQYF	TGTGCCAGCAGGGGCAGGGTAACCTACGAGCAGTACTTC	.	.	TRBJ2-7	TRBV27
CASSSISGAQETQYF	TGCGCCAGCAGCTCGATTAGCGGGGCCCAAGAGACCCAGTACTTC	TRBD2	.	TRBJ2-5	TRBV5-1
CASRDGAGGYNEQFF	TGTGCCAGCAGGGACGGGGCGGGCGGTTACAATGAGCAGTTCTTC	.	once	TRBJ2-1	TRBV27
CSVATGGSQPQHF	TGCAGCGTGGCCACAGGGGGCAGTCAGCCCCAGCATTTT	TRBD1	.	TRBJ1-5	TRBV29-1
CASSLPRGLDGELFF	TGTGCCAGCAGCCTCCCCCGAGGACTGGATGGGGAGCTGTTTTTT	.	.	TRBJ2-2	TRBV5-5
CASSPRGLGTGELFF	TGCGCCAGCAGCCCCAGGGGTTTAGGCACCGGGGAGCTGTTTTTT	.	.	TRBJ2-2	TRBV5-1
CASSLESGGRYTF	TGTGCCAGCAGCTTAGAGTCTGGTGGGCGGTACACCTTC	.	.	TRBJ1-2	TRBV7-2
CASSRGVTGRLAGINEQFF	TGCGCCAGCAGCCGGGGTGTTACCGGCCGGCTAGCGGGTATTAATGAGCAGTTCTTC	TRBD2	once	TRBJ2-1	TRBV4-3
CATRVAGNTDTQYF	TGTGCCACCCGGGTGGCGGGGAACACAGATACGCAGTATTTT	.	once	TRBJ2-3	TRBV6-6
CASRGAGNTIYF	TGTGCCAGCAGGGGGGCTGGAAACACCATATATTTT	.	.	TRBJ1-3	TRBV9
CASTKEGTVGSPLHF	TGCGCCAGCACCAAAGAGGGGACAGTTGGGTCACCCCTCCACTTT	TRBD1	.	TRBJ1-6	TRBV5-1
CASSFSSFYEQYF	TGCGCCAGCAGCTTCTCGTCGTTCTACGAGCAGTACTTC	.	once	TRBJ2-7	TRBV5-1
CASSLGQLNYGYTF	TGTGCCAGCAGCTTGGGACAGCTTAACTATGGCTACACCTTC	TRBD1	once	TRBJ1-2	TRBV7-9
CASRERSSNPSPLHF	TGTGCCAGTCGCGAAAGAAGTAGCAACCCATCACCCCTCCACTTT	.	.	TRBJ1-6	TRBV19
CASSQGQINEKLFF	TGTGCCAGCAGCCAGGGACAAATTAATGAAAAACTGTTTTTT	.	.	TRBJ1-4	TRBV9
CASSWDRSYNEQFF	TGTGCCAGCAGTTGGGACAGGTCCTACAATGAGCAGTTCTTC	TRBD1	.	TRBJ2-1	TRBV6-5
CSASFQATNEKLFF	TGCAGTGCTAGTTTTCAAGCAACTAATGAAAAACTGTTTTTT	.	.	TRBJ1-4	TRBV20-1
CASSGTSGTDTQYF	TGCGCCAGCTCCGGGACTAGCGGCACAGATACGCAGTATTTT	TRBD2	.	TRBJ2-3	TRBV5-1
CASSRVGGGQPQHF	TGTGCCAGCAGTCGGGTCGGGGGGGGACAGCCCCAGCATTTT	.	.	TRBJ1-5	TRBV6-2/TRBV6-3
CASTPRKGGNEKLFF	TGTGCCAGCACCCCCAGAAAGGGCGGTAATGAAAAACTGTTTTTT	.	.	TRBJ1-4	TRBV6-5
CASRQGSGNQPQHF	TGTGCCAGCAGGCAAGGAAGCGGCAATCAGCCCCAGCATTTT	.	.	TRBJ1-5	TRBV27
CASSQPFGGASSYEQYF	TGTGCCAGCAGCCAGCCCTTCGGGGGGGCCAGCTCCTACGAGCAGTACTTC	TRBD2	.	TRBJ2-7	TRBV4-2
CATKSVASGTGGSRSYNSPLHF	TGTGCCACCAAGTCGGTCGCGTCCGGGACAGGGGGGTCTCGGTCCTATAATTCACCCCTCCACTTT	TRBD1	.	TRBJ1-6	TRBV28
CASSSSPYEQYF	TGTGCCAGCAGTTCTTCCCCCTACGAGCAGTACTTC	.	.	TRBJ2-7	TRBV6-5
CASSDPGRINEKLFF	TGTGCCAGTAGTGATCCGGGACGGATTAATGAAAAACTGTTTTTT	.	.	TRBJ1-4	TRBV19
CAIQPSSTDTQYF	TGTGCCATACAGCCGTCCAGCACAGATACGCAGTATTTT	.	.	TRBJ2-3	TRBV28
CASSLTSYNSPLHF	TGTGCCAGCAGCTTGACCTCCTATAATTCACCCCTCCACTTT	.	.	TRBJ1-6	TRBV7-2
CASRNRGGDEKLFF	TGTGCCAGCAGGAACAGGGGAGGGGATGAAAAACTGTTTTTT	TRBD1	.	TRBJ1-4	TRBV6-5
CASSVEVSGDTYEQYF	TGTGCCAGCAGCGTAGAAGTTAGCGGGGATACCTACGAGCAGTACTTC	TRBD2	.	TRBJ2-7	TRBV9
CASRSGTVLSGANVLTF	TGTGCCAGTAGATCCGGGACTGTACTCTCTGGGGCCAACGTCCTGACTTTC	.	.	TRBJ2-6	TRBV19
CASSLDSSLRYGYTF	TGTGCCAGCAGCTTAGACAGTTCCCTTCGCTATGGCTACACCTTC	.	.	TRBJ1-2	TRBV7-2
CSASSNDSPLHF	TGCAGTGCTAGTTCTAATGATTCACCCCTCCACTTT	.	many	TRBJ1-6	TRBV20-1
CASSIVRRERAFF	TGTGCCAGTAGTATAGTCCGGCGGGAGAGGGCTTTCTTT	.	.	TRBJ1-1	TRBV19
CASSESGTGSREQYF	TGTGCCAGTAGTGAATCCGGGACAGGGTCCCGAGAGCAGTACTTC	TRBD1	.	TRBJ2-7	TRBV19
CAISDGTGGYGYTF	TGTGCCATCAGTGACGGGACAGGGGGTTATGGCTACACCTTC	TRBD1	.	TRBJ1-2	TRBV10-3
CASSTWTGVEKLFF	TGTGCCAGTAGTACCTGGACAGGGGTTGAAAAACTGTTTTTT	TRBD1	.	TRBJ1-4	TRBV19
CSVRRASSYEQYF	TGCAGCGTGCGCAGGGCAAGCTCCTACGAGCAGTACTTC	.	.	TRBJ2-7	TRBV29-1
CSVDGRGLTDTQYF	TGCAGCGTTGACGGCAGGGGGCTAACAGATACGCAGTATTTT	TRBD1	.	TRBJ2-3	TRBV29-1
CASSQGTTAYYGYTF	TGTGCCAGCTCACAGGGGACGACAGCGTACTATGGCTACACCTTC	.	.	TRBJ1-2	TRBV18
CASSQGSGNTIYF	TGTGCCAGTTCCCAGGGCTCTGGAAACACCATATATTTT	.	once	TRBJ1-3	TRBV5-4
CASSGGGSGSTDTQYF	TGTGCCAGCAGTGGCGGGGGGTCGGGAAGCACAGATACGCAGTATTTT	TRBD2	once	TRBJ2-3	TRBV25-1
CASSLSGETYQPQHF	TGCGCCAGCAGCTTGAGCGGTGAAACTTATCAGCCCCAGCATTTT	.	.	TRBJ1-5	TRBV5-1
CASTSQAPLDYGYTF	TGTGCCAGTACGAGCCAGGCCCCTTTGGACTATGGCTACACCTTC	.	.	TRBJ1-2	TRBV19